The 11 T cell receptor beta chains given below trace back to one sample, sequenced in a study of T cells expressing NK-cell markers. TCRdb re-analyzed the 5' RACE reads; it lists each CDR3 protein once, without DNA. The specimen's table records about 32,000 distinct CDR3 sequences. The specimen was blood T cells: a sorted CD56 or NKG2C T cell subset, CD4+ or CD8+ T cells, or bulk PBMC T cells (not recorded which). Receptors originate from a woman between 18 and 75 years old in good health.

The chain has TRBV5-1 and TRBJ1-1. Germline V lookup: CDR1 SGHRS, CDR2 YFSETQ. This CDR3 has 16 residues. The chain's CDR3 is CASSLLAGERETEAFF.

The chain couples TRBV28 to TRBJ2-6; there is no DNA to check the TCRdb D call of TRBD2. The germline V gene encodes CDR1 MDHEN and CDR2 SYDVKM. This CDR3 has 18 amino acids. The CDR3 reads CASSPIQGRVAGANVLTF.

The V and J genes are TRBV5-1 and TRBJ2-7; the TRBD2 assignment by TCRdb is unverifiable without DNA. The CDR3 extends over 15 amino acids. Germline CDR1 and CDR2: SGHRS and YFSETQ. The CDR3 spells CASSWGTDSSYEQYF.

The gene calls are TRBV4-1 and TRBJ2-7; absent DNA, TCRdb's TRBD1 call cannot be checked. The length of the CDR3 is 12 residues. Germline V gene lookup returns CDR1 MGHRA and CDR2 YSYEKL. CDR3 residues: CADRDRGNEQYF.

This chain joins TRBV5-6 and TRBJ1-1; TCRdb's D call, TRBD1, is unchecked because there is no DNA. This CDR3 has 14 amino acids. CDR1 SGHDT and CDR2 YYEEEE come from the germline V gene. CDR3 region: CASSWGTGFTEAFF.

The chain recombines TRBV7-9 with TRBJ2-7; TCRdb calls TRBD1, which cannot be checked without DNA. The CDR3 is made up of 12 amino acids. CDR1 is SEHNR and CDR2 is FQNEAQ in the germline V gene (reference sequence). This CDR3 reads CASSHRGDEQYF.

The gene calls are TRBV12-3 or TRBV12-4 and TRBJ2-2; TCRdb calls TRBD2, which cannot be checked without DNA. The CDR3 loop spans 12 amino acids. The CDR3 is CASTTEAGELFF.

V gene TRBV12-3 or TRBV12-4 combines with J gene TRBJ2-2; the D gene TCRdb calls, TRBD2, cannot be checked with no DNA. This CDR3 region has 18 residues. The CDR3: CASSLVWGLNIRAGELFF.

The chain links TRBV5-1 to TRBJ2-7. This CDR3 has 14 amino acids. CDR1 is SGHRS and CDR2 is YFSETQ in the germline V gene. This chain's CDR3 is CASSGVDSPYEQYF.

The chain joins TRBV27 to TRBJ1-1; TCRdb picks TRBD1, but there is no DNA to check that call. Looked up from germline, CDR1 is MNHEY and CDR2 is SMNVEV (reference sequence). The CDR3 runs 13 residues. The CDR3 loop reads CASSRTGVTEAFF.

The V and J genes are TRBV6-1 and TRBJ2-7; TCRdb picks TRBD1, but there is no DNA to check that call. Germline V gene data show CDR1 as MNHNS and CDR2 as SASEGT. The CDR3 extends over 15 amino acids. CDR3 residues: CASRGTGESSYEQYF.